The rows below give T cell receptor beta chains drawn from one sample of a study of metastatic and nonmetastatic thyroid tumors. Through MiXCR, TCRdb re-clonotyped the PCR reads. The sample holds 15,000 to 20,000 clones, about 28% seen once. Material: tumor tissue. These receptors came from a female donor with papillary thyroid cancer or a benign thyroid nodule (not recorded which). Some clones in this sample may be carry-over from other donors' samples. CDR3s include the opening cysteine and the closing phenylalanine or tryptophan. A D gene is named only where the DNA matches it firmly. Only some rows state a clone size, as once, few, many or a class for expanded clones.

abundance: -
v_gene: TRBV19
d_gene: -
j_gene: TRBJ2-7
CDR3aa: CASSLGGYSYEQYF
CDR3nt: TGTGCCAGTTCCTTGGGGGGCTACTCCTACGAGCAGTACTTC

abundance: many
v_gene: TRBV11-2
d_gene: -
j_gene: TRBJ2-5
CDR3aa: CASSLDWVGETQYF
CDR3nt: TGTGCCAGCAGCTTAGACTGGGTCGGGGAGACCCAGTACTTC

abundance: -
v_gene: TRBV30
d_gene: -
j_gene: TRBJ1-2
CDR3aa: CAWSVGAGAVYGYTF
CDR3nt: TGTGCCTGGAGTGTAGGAGCAGGGGCAGTGTATGGCTACACCTTC

abundance: few
v_gene: TRBV2
d_gene: TRBD1
j_gene: TRBJ2-2
CDR3aa: CASSVKGQAFTGELFF
CDR3nt: TGTGCCAGCAGTGTCAAGGGACAGGCTTTCACCGGGGAGCTGTTTTTT

abundance: -
v_gene: TRBV7-2
d_gene: -
j_gene: TRBJ1-6
CDR3aa: CASSTTDSLNSPLHF
CDR3nt: TGTGCCAGCAGCACGACAGATTCTCTGAATTCACCCCTCCACTTT

abundance: medium-sized
v_gene: TRBV2
d_gene: -
j_gene: TRBJ1-2
CDR3aa: CASKEGRNYGYTF
CDR3nt: TGTGCCAGCAAGGAGGGCCGTAACTATGGCTACACCTTC

abundance: -
v_gene: TRBV20-1
d_gene: -
j_gene: TRBJ2-7
CDR3aa: CSARKQGDEQYF
CDR3nt: TGCAGTGCTAGAAAACAGGGAGACGAGCAGTACTTC

abundance: many
v_gene: TRBV7-7
d_gene: -
j_gene: TRBJ2-7
CDR3aa: CASSLRSGTTYEQYF
CDR3nt: TGTGCTAGCAGCTTAAGGTCCGGGACAACCTACGAGCAGTACTTC

abundance: -
v_gene: TRBV20-1
d_gene: TRBD2
j_gene: TRBJ2-2
CDR3aa: CSAPNLAGDTGELFF
CDR3nt: TGCAGTGCGCCAAACCTAGCGGGAGACACCGGGGAGCTGTTTTTT

abundance: -
v_gene: TRBV5-1
d_gene: -
j_gene: TRBJ1-2
CDR3aa: CASSLGAGRAYGYTF
CDR3nt: TGCGCCAGCAGCTTGGGGGCGGGGAGGGCCTATGGCTACACCTTC

abundance: medium-sized
v_gene: TRBV19
d_gene: -
j_gene: TRBJ2-3
CDR3aa: CASSMGGSVTDTQYF
CDR3nt: TGTGCCAGTAGTATGGGTGGGAGTGTGACAGATACGCAGTATTTT

abundance: -
v_gene: TRBV6-1
d_gene: -
j_gene: TRBJ1-5
CDR3aa: CASRLTSLQPQHF
CDR3nt: TGTGCCAGCAGACTAACATCTCTCCAGCCCCAGCATTTT

abundance: many
v_gene: TRBV24-1
d_gene: -
j_gene: TRBJ1-5
CDR3aa: CATSDPPGRQPRHF
CDR3nt: TGTGCCACCAGTGATCCACCCGGACGCCAGCCGCGGCATTTT

abundance: -
v_gene: TRBV6-2/TRBV6-3
d_gene: -
j_gene: TRBJ1-1
CDR3aa: CASSPGGYTEAFF
CDR3nt: TGTGCCAGCAGTCCCGGGGGATACACTGAAGCTTTCTTT

abundance: many
v_gene: TRBV18
d_gene: -
j_gene: TRBJ1-1
CDR3aa: CASSLRDSRNTEAFF
CDR3nt: TGTGCCAGCTCCCTACGGGACTCCAGAAACACTGAAGCTTTCTTT

abundance: -
v_gene: TRBV2
d_gene: -
j_gene: TRBJ2-2
CDR3aa: CASSAWETTNTGELFF
CDR3nt: TGTGCCAGCAGTGCCTGGGAGACAACGAACACCGGGGAGCTGTTTTTT

abundance: medium-sized
v_gene: TRBV12-3/TRBV12-4
d_gene: TRBD2
j_gene: TRBJ2-3
CDR3aa: CATQETSGSDTQYF
CDR3nt: TGTGCCACCCAAGAGACTAGCGGGAGCGATACGCAGTATTTT

abundance: few
v_gene: TRBV12-3/TRBV12-4
d_gene: -
j_gene: TRBJ2-5
CDR3aa: CASSKRYQETQYF
CDR3nt: TGTGCCAGCTCGAAGCGGTACCAAGAGACCCAGTACTTC

abundance: -
v_gene: TRBV20-1
d_gene: -
j_gene: TRBJ1-2
CDR3aa: CSAGPPGTDYGYTF
CDR3nt: TGCAGTGCTGGCCCTCCCGGGACGGACTATGGCTACACCTTC

abundance: -
v_gene: TRBV30
d_gene: -
j_gene: TRBJ2-2
CDR3aa: CAWRWGVGSLTGELFF
CDR3nt: TGTGCCTGGAGGTGGGGGGTCGGGAGTCTCACCGGGGAGCTGTTTTTT

abundance: -
v_gene: TRBV10-3
d_gene: TRBD1
j_gene: TRBJ1-1
CDR3aa: CAISDEGAGDTEAFF
CDR3nt: TGTGCCATCAGTGACGAGGGGGCGGGGGACACTGAAGCTTTCTTT

abundance: few
v_gene: TRBV6-1
d_gene: TRBD2
j_gene: TRBJ2-7
CDR3aa: CAGRLAGVSEQYF
CDR3nt: TGTGCCGGACGACTAGCGGGAGTCTCCGAGCAGTACTTC

abundance: few
v_gene: TRBV5-8
d_gene: -
j_gene: TRBJ2-4
CDR3aa: CASSLDPGQDIQYF
CDR3nt: TGTGCCAGCAGCTTGGACCCGGGGCAAGACATTCAGTACTTC

abundance: few
v_gene: TRBV19
d_gene: TRBD1
j_gene: TRBJ2-5
CDR3aa: CASSIQGETRYF
CDR3nt: TGTGCCAGTAGTATCCAGGGGGAGACCCGGTACTTC

abundance: few
v_gene: TRBV6-2/TRBV6-3
d_gene: -
j_gene: TRBJ2-5
CDR3aa: CASSYSGRGYETQYF
CDR3nt: TGTGCCAGCAGTTACTCCGGCAGGGGTTACGAGACCCAGTACTTC

abundance: medium-sized
v_gene: TRBV28
d_gene: -
j_gene: TRBJ1-1
CDR3aa: CASSRGSTGTEAFF
CDR3nt: TGTGCCAGCAGCCGAGGGTCTACTGGGACTGAAGCTTTCTTT

abundance: -
v_gene: TRBV4-1
d_gene: TRBD2
j_gene: TRBJ2-3
CDR3aa: CASSQIRGGADTQYF
CDR3nt: TGCGCCAGCAGCCAAATTCGGGGGGGCGCAGATACGCAGTATTTT

abundance: -
v_gene: TRBV5-4
d_gene: -
j_gene: TRBJ2-1
CDR3aa: CASSLGVPGTHDSYNEQFF
CDR3nt: TGTGCCAGCAGCTTGGGTGTCCCTGGGACTCACGACTCCTACAATGAGCAGTTCTTC

abundance: -
v_gene: TRBV10-1
d_gene: -
j_gene: TRBJ2-1
CDR3aa: CASRPGVDNEQFF
CDR3nt: TGCGCCAGCAGGCCCGGGGTGGACAATGAGCAGTTCTTC

abundance: many
v_gene: TRBV12-5
d_gene: TRBD1
j_gene: TRBJ2-5
CDR3aa: CASGRIGTGGKTQYF
CDR3nt: TGTGCTAGTGGTCGAATTGGGACAGGGGGCAAGACCCAGTACTTC

abundance: once
v_gene: TRBV30
d_gene: TRBD1
j_gene: TRBJ1-2
CDR3aa: CAWSLSGGGNYGYTF
CDR3nt: TGTGCCTGGAGTCTATCAGGGGGGGGGAACTATGGCTACACCTTC

abundance: few
v_gene: TRBV12-3/TRBV12-4
d_gene: -
j_gene: TRBJ1-3
CDR3aa: CASSRGGTRYF
CDR3nt: TGTGCCAGCAGTCGGGGGGGAACGCGGTATTTT

abundance: -
v_gene: TRBV28
d_gene: -
j_gene: TRBJ2-7
CDR3aa: CASSFRSYEQYF
CDR3nt: TGTGCCAGCAGTTTTCGGTCCTACGAGCAGTACTTC

abundance: medium-sized
v_gene: TRBV6-2/TRBV6-3
d_gene: -
j_gene: TRBJ2-7
CDR3aa: CASSYSSYLVRGEFYEQYF
CDR3nt: TGTGCCAGCAGTTACAGCTCTTACTTAGTAAGGGGAGAGTTCTACGAGCAGTACTTC

abundance: -
v_gene: TRBV5-6
d_gene: TRBD1
j_gene: TRBJ2-5
CDR3aa: CASSFVGQKETQYF
CDR3nt: TGTGCCAGCAGCTTCGTGGGACAGAAAGAGACCCAGTACTTC

abundance: -
v_gene: TRBV7-8
d_gene: -
j_gene: TRBJ1-5
CDR3aa: CASSADSFVNQPQHF
CDR3nt: TGTGCCAGCAGCGCGGACAGCTTTGTCAATCAGCCCCAGCATTTT

abundance: few
v_gene: TRBV28
d_gene: -
j_gene: TRBJ1-2
CDR3aa: CASSLGSAYGYTF
CDR3nt: TGTGCCAGCAGTTTAGGGTCGGCCTATGGCTACACCTTC

abundance: medium-sized
v_gene: TRBV6-5
d_gene: TRBD2
j_gene: TRBJ2-1
CDR3aa: CASSPQTGIAGVFGEQFF
CDR3nt: TGTGCCAGCAGCCCCCAGACGGGGATAGCGGGAGTCTTTGGTGAGCAGTTCTTC

abundance: -
v_gene: TRBV20-1
d_gene: -
j_gene: TRBJ2-2
CDR3aa: CSARGGLAVTGELFF
CDR3nt: TGCAGTGCTAGAGGAGGTCTAGCAGTTACCGGGGAGCTGTTTTTT

abundance: many
v_gene: TRBV7-9
d_gene: -
j_gene: TRBJ2-5
CDR3aa: CASSSRTGTVGQETQYF
CDR3nt: TGTGCCAGCAGCAGTCGAACCGGGACGGTGGGGCAAGAGACCCAGTACTTC

abundance: -
v_gene: TRBV7-3
d_gene: -
j_gene: TRBJ1-3
CDR3aa: CASSLMAGSGTIYF
CDR3nt: TGTGCCAGCAGCTTAATGGCAGGGTCGGGCACCATATATTTT

abundance: -
v_gene: TRBV6-5
d_gene: TRBD2
j_gene: TRBJ2-3
CDR3aa: CASSYSFTGRADTQYF
CDR3nt: TGTGCCAGCAGTTACTCCTTTACGGGGAGGGCAGATACGCAGTATTTT

abundance: few
v_gene: TRBV28
d_gene: -
j_gene: TRBJ1-6
CDR3aa: CASRQRGDRNSPLHF
CDR3nt: TGTGCCAGCAGGCAGCGGGGGGACCGAAATTCACCCCTCCACTTT

abundance: -
v_gene: TRBV6-1
d_gene: TRBD1
j_gene: TRBJ1-4
CDR3aa: CASSGGQGLGREKLFF
CDR3nt: TGTGCCAGCAGTGGTGGACAGGGGTTGGGGCGAGAAAAACTGTTTTTT

abundance: -
v_gene: TRBV2
d_gene: -
j_gene: TRBJ2-3
CDR3aa: CASSEISPDTQYF
CDR3nt: TGTGCCAGCAGTGAAATTAGCCCAGATACGCAGTATTTT

abundance: -
v_gene: TRBV12-3/TRBV12-4
d_gene: -
j_gene: TRBJ2-5
CDR3aa: CASSNSQETQYF
CDR3nt: TGTGCCAGCAGCAATTCTCAAGAGACCCAGTACTTC

abundance: -
v_gene: TRBV27
d_gene: TRBD1
j_gene: TRBJ1-1
CDR3aa: CASSLGQGAIVTEAFF
CDR3nt: TGTGCCAGCAGTTTAGGGCAGGGGGCGATCGTCACTGAAGCTTTCTTT